This T cell receptor beta chain was sequenced for a study of Graves' ophthalmopathy and Graves' hyperthyroidism. The study, taken as a whole, reports: Detected in blood as well were most expanded thyroid clonotypes with frequency above 0.001.

Ophthalmopathy-affected donors exhibited moderate-to-severe activity, CAS ≥3, NOSPECS ≥4, and duration under 3 months. About this clonotype: The antigen remains undetermined.

Amplification from RNA transcripts yielded the TCR beta CDR3 regions. RT-PCR in the first round used HTBI primers; a second-round multiplex PCR followed. MiXCR was run by TCRdb on the multiplex PCR reads, yielding one entry per CDR3 protein. This sample carries 600,000 to 700,000 distinct CDR3 sequences, roughly 39% of them seen once, and the ten largest clones take roughly 3%. This TCR came from an adult man with Graves' ophthalmopathy. Sequencing was performed on peripheral blood.

CDR3 in DNA: TGCAGCGTTGAAGGACAGGGCCGCGTCCTGACTTTC. Translation gives CSVEGQGRVLTF. The chain has TRBV29-1 and TRBJ2-6; 7 nucleotides agree with TRBD1. Trimming took 1 base from V and 12 from J; bases not matched to a gene: 3. CDR1 and CDR2 from the germline V gene are SQVTM and ANQGSEA. The CDR3 runs to 12 residues.